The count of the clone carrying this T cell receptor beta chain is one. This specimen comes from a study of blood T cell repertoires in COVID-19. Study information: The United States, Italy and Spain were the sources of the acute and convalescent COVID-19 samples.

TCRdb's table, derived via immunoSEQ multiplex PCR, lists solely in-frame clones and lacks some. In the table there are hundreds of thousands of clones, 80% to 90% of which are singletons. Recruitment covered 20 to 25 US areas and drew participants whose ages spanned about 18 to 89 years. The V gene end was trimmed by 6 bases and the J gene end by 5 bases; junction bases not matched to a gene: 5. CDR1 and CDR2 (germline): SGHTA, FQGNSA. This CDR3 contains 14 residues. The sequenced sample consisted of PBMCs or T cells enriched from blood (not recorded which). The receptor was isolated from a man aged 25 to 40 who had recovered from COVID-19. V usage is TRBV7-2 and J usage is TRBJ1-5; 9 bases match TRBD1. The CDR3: CASSLTGGDQPQHF. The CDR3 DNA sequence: TGTGCCAGCAGTTTGACAGGGGGGGATCAGCCCCAGCATTTT. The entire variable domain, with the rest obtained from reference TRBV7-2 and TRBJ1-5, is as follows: GAGVSQSPSNKVTEKGKDVELRCDPISGHTALYWYRQSLGQGLEFLIYFQGNSAPDKSGLPSDRFSAERTGGSVSTLTIQRTQQEDSAVYLCASSLTGGDQPQHFGDGTRLSIL.